These 18 T cell receptor beta chains were sequenced from one sample in a study of PD-1 blockade in mismatch repair-deficient tumors (dated by TCRdb to 2016 to 2017). The receptor library was made with the immunoSEQ multiplex PCR assay. TCRdb's version of the immuneACCESS table is confined to in-frame rearrangements and falls short of the full clone set. An unresolved V gene accounts for under half of the shortfall where checked; the remainder is of unknown origin. The sample has 100,000 to 150,000 clones on record, about 90% of them singletons. 10% to 15% of the sample rests with the top ten. The material sequenced was peripheral blood, taken approximately 71 weeks after starting pembrolizumab. Receptors originate from an adult with mismatch repair-deficient cancer.

The chain employs TRBV7-9 and TRBJ2-1; 13 bases are shared with TRBD2. J lost 2 bases, V lost 2 bases, and 3 bases had no gene match. This CDR3 comprises 17 residues. The germline gives CDR1 SEHNR, CDR2 FQNEAQ (reference sequence). The CDR3 sequence: CASSLKGLAGPYNEQFF. The CDR3 bases are TGTGCCAGCAGCTTAAAGGGACTAGCGGGACCCTACAATGAGCAGTTCTTC.

The chain joins TRBV7-8 to TRBJ2-1; tentative D call: TRBD2 (5 bases). CDR3 size: 14 residues. From germline, CDR1 is SGHVS and CDR2 FQNEAQ. V gave up 5 bases and J gave up 9 bases, with 17 bases separating them. CDR3 loop: CASSPRSRAGEQFF. The CDR3 bases are TGTGCCAGCAGCCCCCGGTCCCGGGCGGGTGAGCAGTTCTTC.

V and J are TRBV4-1 and TRBJ2-5; TRBD2 is a possible D gene (5 bases). V dropped 0 bases and J dropped 3 bases, with 8 bases sitting between them. Germline V lookup: CDR1 MGHRA, CDR2 YSYEKL. The CDR3 contains 14 residues. CDR3 sequence: CASSQDWEKETQYF. DNA for the CDR3: TGCGCCAGCAGCCAAGATTGGGAGAAAGAGACCCAGTACTTC.

The V gene is TRBV4-1, the J gene TRBJ2-7; D unresolved. V was clipped by 1 base and J by 3 bases, with 16 bases between them. Germline lookup yields CDR1 MGHRA and CDR2 YSYEKL. The CDR3 loop spans 16 amino acids. Here the CDR3 reads CASSQVKGTVNYEQYF. The CDR3, as DNA: TGCGCCAGCAGCCAAGTGAAGGGTACCGTCAACTACGAGCAGTACTTC.

This chain links TRBV29-1 with TRBJ2-7; 12 positions agree with TRBD2. The CDR3 sequence is 14 residues long. J was trimmed by 0 bases and V by 3 bases; bases with no gene match: 0. CDR1 and CDR2 (germline): SQVTM, ANQGSEA. This CDR3 reads CSVETSGSSYEQYF. The CDR3 DNA sequence: TGCAGCGTTGAGACTAGCGGGAGCTCCTACGAGCAGTACTTC.

A remark on this clone: Other nucleotide sequences in the sample specify the same CDR3. This chain joins TRBV30 and TRBJ1-1; no firm D call. The germline V gene encodes CDR1 GTSNPN and CDR2 SVGIG (reference sequence). Trimming cost V 0 bases and J 2 bases, with 7 bases left between them. This CDR3 spans 13 amino acids. DNA for the CDR3: TGTGCCTGGAGTGTAGGAGGAAACACTGAAGCTTTCTTT. Encoded protein: CAWSVGGNTEAFF.

The gene calls are TRBV4-1 and TRBJ2-5, with 7 bases aligning to TRBD2. Germline CDR1 is MGHRA and CDR2 is YSYEKL. CDR3 length equals 14 residues. Trimming took 1 base from V and 4 from J; bases not matched to a gene: 3. The CDR3 loop is CASSQAGGAETQYF. The CDR3, as DNA: TGCGCCAGCAGCCAAGCGGGGGGTGCAGAGACCCAGTACTTC.

The chain uses TRBV7-9 and TRBJ1-5; no definite D call. Germline CDR1 is SEHNR and CDR2 is FQNEAQ (reference sequence). V lost 5 bases and J lost 5, with 10 bases in between. The CDR3 loop spans 13 amino acids. DNA for the CDR3: TGTGCCAGCAGCCACGGAGGGCATCAGCCCCAGCATTTT. As protein: CASSHGGHQPQHF.

The rearrangement links TRBV7-9 to TRBJ2-1, with D unclear. The CDR3 has 14 amino acids. Trimming took off 5 bases at V and 3 bases at J, with 11 bases between the two ends. Germline V lookup: CDR1 SEHNR, CDR2 FQNEAQ (reference sequence). The CDR3 sequence is CASSPRTLYNEQFF. DNA of the CDR3: TGTGCCAGCAGCCCCCGGACCCTCTACAATGAGCAGTTCTTC.

The chain employs TRBV28 and TRBJ2-7, with D perhaps matching TRBD1 or TRBD2 (6 bases each). Trimming cost V 1 base and J 5 bases, with 33 bases left between them. CDR3 length: 21 residues. Germline V gives CDR1 MDHEN, CDR2 SYDVKM. The CDR3 sequence is CASSLSIARRRRGGRSNEQYF. The CDR3 coding sequence is TGTGCCAGCAGTTTATCAATTGCGAGGAGGCGCAGGGGAGGAAGGTCTAACGAGCAGTACTTC.

This rearrangement joins TRBV9 to TRBJ2-5; D gene ambiguous. The CDR3 contains 12 residues. Germline-derived CDR1 and CDR2 are SGDLS and YYNGEE. V was cut by 2 bases and J by 7 bases, with 9 bases left in between. CDR3 residues: CASSVETGTQYF. DNA of the CDR3: TGTGCCAGCAGCGTTGAGACCGGGACCCAGTACTTC.

The rearrangement links TRBV4-3 to TRBJ2-3; a possible D gene is TRBD2 (6 bases). The CDR3 length is 17 residues. Trimming took 0 bases from V and 2 from J, leaving 15 bases between them. Per the germline V gene, CDR1 is LGHNA and CDR2 is YSLEER. CDR3 region: CASSQEPTSPYTDTQYF. In DNA form, the CDR3 reads TGCGCCAGCAGCCAAGAACCGACTAGTCCATACACAGATACGCAGTATTTT.

J is TRBJ2-7 and V is TRBV27, with 7 positions matching TRBD2. Germline V gene lookup returns CDR1 MNHEY and CDR2 SMNVEV (reference sequence). The CDR3 extends over 17 amino acids. The J segment lost 6 bases and the V segment lost 4 bases, leaving 18 bases of the junction unmatched. The CDR3 sequence: CASSSNPGPGGLREQYF. The CDR3 nucleotides read TGTGCCAGCAGTTCCAACCCCGGACCGGGAGGTTTGCGCGAGCAGTACTTC.

In its sample, this clone was seen once. The J gene is TRBJ1-4, the V gene TRBV7-9; no clear D. CDR1 is SEHNR, CDR2 FQNEAQ, per germline (reference sequence). The CDR3 length is 13 residues. V lost 5 bases, J lost 5 bases, and 9 bases lay in between. The DNA for the CDR3 is TGTGCCAGCAGCATGACGGGAAATGAAAAACTGTTTTTT. This gives the protein CASSMTGNEKLFF.

The chain couples TRBV5-1 to TRBJ1-1; 10 nucleotides align to TRBD1. V gave up 3 bases and J gave up 5 bases; unmatched junction bases: 7. CDR1 is SGHRS and CDR2 is YFSETQ in the germline V gene. The CDR3 covers 15 residues. The CDR3 sequence: CASSSTGGYGTEAFF. Here the CDR3 DNA reads TGCGCCAGCAGCTCGACAGGGGGCTACGGGACTGAAGCTTTCTTT.

The chain has TRBV11-1 and TRBJ2-1; 7 bases line up with TRBD1. The CDR3 loop spans 15 amino acids. Germline-derived CDR1 and CDR2 are SGHAT and FQDESV (reference sequence). With 2 bases clipped from V and 4 bases from J, the junction kept 5 bases outside the gene matches. This CDR3 reads CASSLYRGLYNEQFF. The CDR3, as DNA: TGTGCCAGCAGCTTATACAGGGGCCTTTACAATGAGCAGTTCTTC.

The chain combines TRBV11-2 with TRBJ2-2; D is undetermined. V gave up 3 bases and J gave up 8 bases, with 4 bases separating them. This CDR3 is built from 11 residues. In germline, CDR1 is SGHAT, CDR2 FQNNGV. The CDR3 nucleotides read TGTGCCAGCAGCTTCTTGGGGGAGCTGTTTTTT. Protein product: CASSFLGELFF.

V gene TRBV11-2 combines with J gene TRBJ2-3, with D possibly TRBD2 on 6 matching bases. Trimming removed 0 bases at V and 2 bases at J, with 15 bases between. Germline-derived CDR1 and CDR2 are SGHAT and FQNNGV. CDR3 length: 17 residues. The DNA of the CDR3 is TGTGCCAGCAGCTTAGAGGGCCTCCGGGGGTACACAGATACGCAGTATTTT. Translation: CASSLEGLRGYTDTQYF.